The 11 T cell receptor beta chains below were found in one sample sequenced in a study of T cell changes during pregnancy in multiple sclerosis. Method: immunoSEQ multiplex PCR; TCRdb's copy keeps in-frame clones and lacks some. Of tens of thousands of clones detected, 90% to 95% appear once; the ten largest clones hold about 4.9%. Material: peripheral blood, obtained in the first trimester of pregnancy. The receptors shown here come from a female donor in good health, enrolled as a control in a pregnancy study.

The chain is built from TRBV10-3 and TRBJ2-7, with TRBD1 matching over 7 bases. The CDR3 runs to 14 residues. V trimming: 6 bases; J trimming: 4 bases; junction bases outside the gene matches: 9. Looked up from germline, CDR1 is ENHRY and CDR2 is SYGVKD. CDR3: CAIRTPGTAYEQYF. The CDR3 nucleotides read TGTGCCATCAGGACGCCTGGGACAGCTTACGAGCAGTACTTC.

The gene calls are TRBV30 and TRBJ2-7, with unresolved D. The CDR3 covers 13 residues. The V gene lost 5 bases and the J gene lost 5 bases, with 16 bases spanning the gap. Germline assignment: CDR1 GTSNPN and CDR2 SVGIG (reference sequence). CDR3 protein: CAWQHSDNNEQYF. In DNA form, the CDR3 reads TGTGCCTGGCAACATTCTGATAACAACGAGCAGTACTTC.

Only a few counts were recorded for this clone. CDR3 nucleotide sequence: TGTGCCAGCAGCTCCCCCGGGGGTGCTAGCGGGAGATGGGTCTACGAGCAGTACTTC. Translating it yields CASSSPGGASGRWVYEQYF. This chain uses TRBV5-6 with TRBJ2-7; 10 bases are shared with TRBD2. After removal of 3 bases from V and 3 bases from J, the junction contained 18 bases not matched to a gene. Germline CDR1 reads SGHDT; CDR2 reads YYEEEE. The CDR3 totals 19 residues.

The rearrangement joins TRBV18 to TRBJ2-7; TRBD2 might be the D (5 bases). CDR3 size: 12 residues. Germline V lookup: CDR1 KGHSH, CDR2 LQKENI. V was pared by 3 bases and J by 6 bases, with 9 bases between. DNA for the CDR3: TGTGCCAGCTCACCCCGCGCGGGCGAGCAGTACTTC. This encodes CASSPRAGEQYF. The variable domain in full, completed from reference TRBV18 and TRBJ2-7, reads NAGVMQNPRHLVRRRGQEARLRCSPMKGHSHVYWYRQLPEEGLKFMVYLQKENIIDESGMPKERFSAEFPKEGPSILRIQQVVRGDSAAYFCASSPRAGEQYFGPGTRLTVT.

The chain links TRBV18 to TRBJ1-1; a possible D gene is TRBD1 (6 bases). V gave up 3 bases and J gave up 3 bases, with 11 bases separating them. In germline, CDR1 is KGHSH, CDR2 LQKENI. This CDR3 comprises 14 residues. CDR3: CASSPKTGYTEAFF. The CDR3 region has the DNA TGTGCCAGCTCACCTAAGACAGGTTACACTGAAGCTTTCTTT.

This chain connects TRBV2 to TRBJ1-1, with D possibly matching TRBD1 (6 bases). V shed 5 bases and J shed 3 bases, with 10 bases lying between them. The CDR3 runs 13 residues. Germline lookup yields CDR1 SNHLY and CDR2 FYNNEI. This CDR3 reads CASSPGVDTEAFF. The CDR3 bases are TGTGCCAGCAGTCCAGGGGTAGACACTGAAGCTTTCTTT.

This chain links TRBV30 with TRBJ2-3; tentative D call: TRBD2 (6 bases). Germline assignment: CDR1 GTSNPN and CDR2 SVGIG (reference sequence). This CDR3 has 17 residues. The germline V and J ends were trimmed by 2 bases and 6 bases, with 24 bases remaining between them. CDR3 DNA: TGTGCCTGGAGTTTAGGGTACCCCGGGACTCCAGGGGATACGCAGTATTTT. Translating it yields CAWSLGYPGTPGDTQYF.

V usage is TRBV29-1 and J usage is TRBJ1-1, with D tentatively TRBD1 (6 bases). The CDR3 runs 10 residues. V lost 8 bases and J lost 5, with 9 bases in between. Germline V gene lookup returns CDR1 SQVTM and CDR2 ANQGSEA. CDR3 amino acids: CSTRGTEAFF. The CDR3 DNA is TGCAGCACAAGGGGGACTGAAGCTTTCTTT.

V and J are TRBV19 and TRBJ1-6, with 8 bases that match TRBD1. V was pared by 3 bases and J by 10 bases, with 8 bases of the junction left unmatched. CDR1 and CDR2 (germline): LNHDA, SQIVND (reference sequence). CDR3 length: 15 amino acids. This CDR3 reads CASSIPQGAGSPLHF. The CDR3 DNA follows: TGTGCCAGTAGTATCCCCCAGGGGGCGGGATCACCCCTCCACTTT.

This clone has only a few counts. This CDR3 reads CASGFSRSIPYEQYF. The CDR3 DNA is TGTGCTAGTGGTTTTAGCCGGAGTATTCCCTACGAGCAGTACTTC. The rearrangement joins TRBV12-5 to TRBJ2-7, with D unclear. CDR3 length: 15 amino acids. Looked up from germline, CDR1 is LGHNT and CDR2 is FRNRAP. V dropped 3 bases and J dropped 2 bases, with 14 bases sitting between them.

The chain couples TRBV29-1 to TRBJ1-1, with D uncertain. The V and J ends lost 7 bases and 1 base respectively, with 10 bases between them. Looked up from germline, CDR1 is SQVTM and CDR2 is ANQGSEA. The CDR3 consists of 12 residues. The CDR3 DNA reads TGCAGCGCCCGAGGGTCGAACACTGAAGCTTTCTTT. Translation gives CSARGSNTEAFF.